This record concerns one TCR beta chain sequence. What it binds is unknown. This record comes from a study of blood T cells in healthy people across ages. A second PCR, run for roughly 7 to 11 cycles, used a sample-barcoded 5' primer plus a J-beta primer mix. Via MiXCR, TCRdb re-called the 5' RACE reads, giving one row per CDR3 protein. The sample lists 800,000 to 950,000 distinct CDR3 sequences, roughly 34% occurring once. Unmatched junction bases numbered 7, after V lost 0 bases and J lost 6 bases. CDR1 LGHNA and CDR2 YNFKEQ come from the germline V gene. The CDR3 is made up of 16 amino acids. Overall study results and limits: No one knew whether donors had CMV, which possibly confounded expanded clonotype changes.

The sequenced sample consisted of blood. V is TRBV4-2 and J is TRBJ2-2; TRBD1 agrees at 7 bases. The sequence derives from a man aged 18 to 30 in good health. CDR3: CASSQEGRGFSGELFF. The CDR3 bases are TGTGCCAGCAGCCAAGAGGGCAGGGGGTTCTCCGGGGAGCTGTTTTTT.